The 18 T cell receptor beta chains given below trace back to one sample, sequenced in a study of T-cell memory formation after mild COVID-19. TCRdb ran MiXCR on the 5' RACE reads and lists one entry per CDR3 protein. The top ten clones hold 22% of a sample with some 290,000 distinct CDR3 sequences, roughly 17% of them seen once. Specimen: PBMCs or a T cell subset sorted from them (not recorded which). The receptors originated from a man in his late teens or twenties who had mild COVID-19 (a few samples of this study predate the infection). Cell type and time point are not known.

V usage is TRBV14 and J usage is TRBJ2-7, with D tentatively TRBD1 (6 bases). CDR3 length: 12 residues. Germline assignment: CDR1 SGHDN and CDR2 FVKESK. The germline V and J ends were trimmed by 9 bases and 6 bases, with 15 bases remaining between them. The CDR3 DNA follows: TGTGCCAGTACGGACGTACAGGGCGAGCAGTACGTC. It specifies CASTDVQGEQYV.

This chain connects TRBV5-1 to TRBJ1-1; perhaps TRBD1 as D (6 bases). The V and J ends lost 0 bases and 6 bases respectively, with 15 bases between them. The CDR3 contains 15 residues. From germline, CDR1 is SGHRS and CDR2 YFSETQ. CDR3 bases: TGCGCCAGCAGCTTGGTCGTGGGGGCTACTTCTGAAGCTTTCTTT. Translation gives CASSLVVGATSEAFF.

The CDR3 reads CASSTRTSGRKYF. CDR3 DNA sequence: TGTGCCAGCAGCACGAGGACTAGCGGAAGGAAGTACTTC. V is TRBV7-3 and J is TRBJ2-7; TRBD2 agrees at 10 bases. The CDR3 is made up of 13 amino acids. J gave up 11 bases and V 5 bases, and 9 bases lay outside the gene matches. The germline V gene encodes CDR1 SGHTA and CDR2 FQGTGA.

In this sample, this clonotype turned up a few times. The junction shows a germline mismatch at one end, possibly a read error. In nucleotides, the CDR3 is TGCGCCAGCACCTCAGGGGGGAACGCTGAAGCTTTCTTT. This encodes CASTSGGNAEAFF. This sequence joins TRBV4-3 and TRBJ1-1; 7 bases fit TRBD1. Per germline, CDR1 LGHNA and CDR2 YSLEER. This CDR3 contains 13 residues.

This clonotype appeared a few times. The chain links TRBV7-2 to TRBJ1-1, with D uncertain. CDR3 length: 15 amino acids. CDR1 SGHTA and CDR2 FQGNSA come from the germline V gene. Trimming removed 2 bases at V and 6 bases at J, with 16 bases between. Written as DNA, the CDR3 is TGTGCCAGCAGCTTATCATCCGCGGGGTGGGCTGAAGCTTTCTTT. The encoded protein is CASSLSSAGWAEAFF.

There are a few counts of this clonotype. This chain uses TRBV6-2 or TRBV6-3 with TRBJ1-5; 7 bases agree with TRBD1. Germline V CDR1 and CDR2: MNHEY, SVGEGT. The CDR3 spans 13 residues. The ends lost 6 bases at V and 2 bases at J; junction bases unmatched: 1. The CDR3 coding sequence is TGTGCCAGCAGGACAGGGCGCAATCAGCCCCAGCATTTT. Translation: CASRTGRNQPQHF.

The chain employs TRBV5-5 and TRBJ2-1, with 10 bases lining up with TRBD2. In germline, CDR1 is SGHKS, CDR2 YYEKEE (reference sequence). The CDR3 runs to 16 residues. V trimming: 4 bases; J trimming: 3 bases; junction bases outside the gene matches: 7. The CDR3 DNA is TGTGCCAGCAGCGGTAGCGGGGGGAGCTACTACAATGAGCAGTTCTTC. Its protein is CASSGSGGSYYNEQFF.

There are a few counts of this clonotype. The J gene is TRBJ1-1, the V gene TRBV4-2; no clear D gene. Deletions cut 0 bases from V and 1 base from J, with 9 bases between. The CDR3 is 15 residues long. Germline CDR1 is LGHNA and CDR2 is YNFKEQ. CDR3 DNA: TGTGCCAGCAGCCAAGAAGACCGGGCGAACACTGAAGCTTTCTTT. It codes for CASSQEDRANTEAFF.

This clonotype was counted between two and nine times. The CDR3 DNA sequence: TGCGCCAGCCGGGCCGAGGGAAGCAATCAGCCCCAGCATTTT. Its protein is CASRAEGSNQPQHF. This chain uses TRBV5-1 with TRBJ1-5; D is uncertain. The V end lost 7 bases, the J end lost 1 base, and 12 bases lay between the germline ends. This CDR3 contains 14 residues. Germline loops: CDR1 SGHRS, CDR2 YFSETQ.

The chain joins TRBV5-1 to TRBJ2-3; TRBD2 might be the D (5 bases). The CDR3 extends over 14 amino acids. V lost 2 bases and J lost 1, with 8 bases in between. CDR1 SGHRS and CDR2 YFSETQ come from the germline V gene. The CDR3 nucleotides are TGCGCCAGCAGCTTTCAGAGGGGCACAGATACGCAGTATTTT. It encodes CASSFQRGTDTQYF.

The chain joins TRBV4-3 to TRBJ2-2; the D gene could be TRBD1 or TRBD2 (5 bases each). V gave up 4 bases and J gave up 7 bases, with 19 bases separating them. CDR1 and CDR2 (germline): LGHNA, YSLEER. The CDR3 is 16 residues long. The CDR3 protein is CASSRGPPLVDGELFF. In DNA, the CDR3 is TGCGCCAGCAGCCGGGGACCCCCATTGGTTGACGGGGAGCTGTTTTTT.

Only a few counts were recorded for this clonotype. The rearrangement links TRBV12-3 or TRBV12-4 to TRBJ1-2; D may be TRBD1 (5 bases). CDR3 length: 14 amino acids. Trimming stripped 6 bases from V and 4 bases from J, with 15 bases between. CDR3 nucleotides: TGTGCCAGCAGCCTCGGGGGGGATCTCTATGGCTACACCTTC. It specifies CASSLGGDLYGYTF.

This clonotype was observed a handful of times. V and J are TRBV10-2 and TRBJ2-1; the D gene is possibly TRBD1 (6 bases). The CDR3 contains 16 residues. The germline gives CDR1 WSHSY, CDR2 SAAADI. The ends were cut back, 4 bases at V and 8 bases at J, with 21 bases in the middle. CDR3 amino acids: CASSVYRLQGRDEQFF. The CDR3 nucleotides read TGCGCCAGCAGTGTTTATAGACTACAGGGTCGAGATGAGCAGTTCTTC.

The J gene is TRBJ1-4, the V gene TRBV27; unclear D gene. The CDR3 is 13 amino acids. The V end was cut by 1 base, the J end by 5 bases, with 5 bases between. Germline V gives CDR1 MNHEY, CDR2 SMNVEV (reference sequence). CDR3 DNA sequence: TGTGCCAGCAGTTTATGGCGGAATGAAAAACTGTTTTTT. Translated, it gives CASSLWRNEKLFF.

The chain is built from TRBV9 and TRBJ1-1; D not resolved. The CDR3 covers 15 residues. Germline CDR1 SGDLS, CDR2 YYNGEE. V gave up 0 bases and J gave up 3 bases, with 12 bases separating them. The CDR3 DNA follows: TGTGCCAGCAGCGTAGGACCTAACCTGGACACTGAAGCTTTCTTT. Its translation is CASSVGPNLDTEAFF. The full variable domain, rest sourced from reference TRBV9 and TRBJ1-1, is DSGVTQTPKHLITATGQRVTLRCSPRSGDLSVYWYQQSLDQGLQFLIQYYNGEERAKGNILERFSAQQFPDLHSELNLSSLELGDSALYFCASSVGPNLDTEAFFGQGTRLTVV.

The chain links TRBV11-2 to TRBJ2-1; D remains unclear. Trimming stripped 5 bases from V and 10 bases from J, with 9 bases between. The CDR3 has 11 residues. Per the germline V gene, CDR1 is SGHAT and CDR2 is FQNNGV. For the CDR3, the DNA is TGTGCCAGCAGCCCTGGAAGCGAGCAGTTCTTC. Encoded protein: CASSPGSEQFF.

The J gene is TRBJ2-7, the V gene TRBV11-2; TRBD1 aligns across 7 bases. Germline lookup yields CDR1 SGHAT and CDR2 FQNNGV. This CDR3 is built from 14 residues. The V and J ends lost 5 bases and 2 bases, in that order; junction bases with no gene match: 6. CDR3 DNA: TGTGCCAGCAGCACCCGACAGGGCGCCTACGAGCAGTACGTC. Amino acids: CASSTRQGAYEQYV.

This clonotype was seen a handful of times. This rearrangement joins TRBV5-1 to TRBJ2-5; D is unresolved. Germline lookup yields CDR1 SGHRS and CDR2 YFSETQ. This CDR3 contains 13 residues. Trimming removed 1 base at V and 2 bases at J, with 6 bases between. This CDR3 reads CASSLKDQETQYF. DNA of the CDR3: TGCGCCAGCAGCTTGAAAGATCAAGAGACCCAGTACTTC.